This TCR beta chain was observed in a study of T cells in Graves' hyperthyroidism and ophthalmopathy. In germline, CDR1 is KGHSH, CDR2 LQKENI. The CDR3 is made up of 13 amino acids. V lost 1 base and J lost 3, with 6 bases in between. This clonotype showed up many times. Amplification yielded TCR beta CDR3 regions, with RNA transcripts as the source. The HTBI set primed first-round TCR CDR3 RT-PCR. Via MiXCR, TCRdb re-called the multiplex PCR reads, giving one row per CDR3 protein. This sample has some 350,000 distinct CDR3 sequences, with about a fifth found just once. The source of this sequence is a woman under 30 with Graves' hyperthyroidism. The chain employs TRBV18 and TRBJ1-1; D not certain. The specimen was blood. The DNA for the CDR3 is TGTGCCAGCTCACCACAGGTGGACACTGAAGCTTTCTTT. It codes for CASSPQVDTEAFF.